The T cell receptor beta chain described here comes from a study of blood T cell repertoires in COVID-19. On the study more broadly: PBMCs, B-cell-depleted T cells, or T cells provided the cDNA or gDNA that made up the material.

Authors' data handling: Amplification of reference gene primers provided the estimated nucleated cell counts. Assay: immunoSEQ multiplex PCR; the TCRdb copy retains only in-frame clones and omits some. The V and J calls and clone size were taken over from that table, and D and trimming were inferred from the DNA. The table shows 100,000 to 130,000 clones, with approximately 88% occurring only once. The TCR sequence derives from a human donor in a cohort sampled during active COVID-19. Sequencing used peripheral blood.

The CDR3 reads CASSLAPGTYGYTF. The CDR3 DNA is TGCGCCAGCAGCTTGGCCCCTGGCACCTATGGCTACACCTTC. The chain employs TRBV5-1 and TRBJ1-2; D gene uncertain. The CDR3 sequence is 14 residues long. Per germline, CDR1 SGHRS and CDR2 YFSETQ. The V end was cut by 0 bases, the J end by 4 bases, with 10 bases between.